This T cell receptor beta chain was captured by sequencing in a study of early T cells in non-severe SARS-CoV-2 infection. Study-wide results and caveats: A preference for anti-spike CD8 responses marked VDJdb matching, which missed private and CD4 specificities.

The CDR3 covers 15 residues. Germline CDR1 reads LNHDA; CDR2 reads SQIVND (reference sequence). V gave up 3 bases and J gave up 5 bases; unmatched junction bases: 9. From the 5' RACE reads, TCRdb called clonotypes with MiXCR, one entry per CDR3 protein. This sample has around 62,000 distinct CDR3 sequences; less than 5% occur once, and the top ten carry around 5.2%. This clonotype was observed a handful of times. Its antigen is not known. The sample was whole blood. This TCR came from an adult who was a healthcare worker with PCR-confirmed SARS-CoV-2 infection or an uninfected control (not recorded which). The chain carries TRBV19 and TRBJ2-7; 8 positions match TRBD1. This chain's CDR3 is CASSISSGQDNEQYF. The CDR3 DNA reads as TGTGCCAGTAGTATCTCCTCGGGACAGGACAACGAGCAGTACTTC.